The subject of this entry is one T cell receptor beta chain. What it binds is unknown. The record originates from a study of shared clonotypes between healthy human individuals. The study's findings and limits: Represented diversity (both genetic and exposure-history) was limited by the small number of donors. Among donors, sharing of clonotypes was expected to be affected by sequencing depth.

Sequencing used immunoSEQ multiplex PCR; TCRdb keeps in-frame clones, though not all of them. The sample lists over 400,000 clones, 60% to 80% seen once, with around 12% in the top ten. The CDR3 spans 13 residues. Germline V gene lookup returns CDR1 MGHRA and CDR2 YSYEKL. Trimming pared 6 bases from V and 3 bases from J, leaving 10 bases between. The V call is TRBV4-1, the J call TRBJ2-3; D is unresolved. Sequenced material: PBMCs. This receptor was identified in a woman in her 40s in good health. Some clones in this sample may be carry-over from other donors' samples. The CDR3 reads CASRDKGTDTQYF. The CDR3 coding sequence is TGCGCCAGCAGGGATAAGGGAACAGATACGCAGTATTTT.